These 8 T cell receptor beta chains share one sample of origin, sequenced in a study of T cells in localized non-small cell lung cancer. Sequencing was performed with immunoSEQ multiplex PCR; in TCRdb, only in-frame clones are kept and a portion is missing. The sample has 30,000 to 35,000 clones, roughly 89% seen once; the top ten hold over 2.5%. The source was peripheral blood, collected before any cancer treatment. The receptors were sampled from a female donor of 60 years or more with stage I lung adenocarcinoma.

CDR3: CASSLRGDTGELFF. The CDR3 DNA reads TGTGCCAGCAGCTTACGGGGGGACACCGGGGAGCTGTTTTTT. The rearrangement joins TRBV7-3 to TRBJ2-2; 7 bases fit TRBD2. CDR3 length: 14 residues. CDR1 is SGHTA and CDR2 is FQGTGA in the germline V gene. Trimming at V came to 2 bases and at J to 3 bases, leaving 0 bases not matched to a gene.

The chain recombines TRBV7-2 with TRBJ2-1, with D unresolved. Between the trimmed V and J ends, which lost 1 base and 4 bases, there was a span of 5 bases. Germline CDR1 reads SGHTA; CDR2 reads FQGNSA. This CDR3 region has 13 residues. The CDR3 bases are TGTGCCAGCAGCTTAGGTCCGTACAATGAGCAGTTCTTC. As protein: CASSLGPYNEQFF.

The CDR3 bases are TGCGCCAGCAGCCCCGCCCTAAGCGCGACAGATACGCAGTATTTT. Translating gives CASSPALSATDTQYF. The V and J genes are TRBV5-1 and TRBJ2-3; D gene uncertain. The length of the CDR3 is 15 residues. V lost 4 bases to trimming and J lost 3 bases, with 15 bases between them. The germline gives CDR1 SGHRS, CDR2 YFSETQ.

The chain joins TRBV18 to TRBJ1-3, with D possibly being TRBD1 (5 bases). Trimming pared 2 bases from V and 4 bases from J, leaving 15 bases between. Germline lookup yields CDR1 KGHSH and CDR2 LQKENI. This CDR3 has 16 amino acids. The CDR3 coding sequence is TGTGCCAGCTCACCAGGATCGGGGCGCCTGGGAAACACCATATATTTT. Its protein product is CASSPGSGRLGNTIYF.

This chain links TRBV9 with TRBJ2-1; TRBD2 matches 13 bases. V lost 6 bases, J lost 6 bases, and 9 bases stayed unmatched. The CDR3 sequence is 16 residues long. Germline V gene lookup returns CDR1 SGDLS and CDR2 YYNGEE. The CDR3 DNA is TGTGCCAGCAATAGGAAAGGACTAGCGGGAGCCAATGAGCAGTTCTTC. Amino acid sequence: CASNRKGLAGANEQFF.

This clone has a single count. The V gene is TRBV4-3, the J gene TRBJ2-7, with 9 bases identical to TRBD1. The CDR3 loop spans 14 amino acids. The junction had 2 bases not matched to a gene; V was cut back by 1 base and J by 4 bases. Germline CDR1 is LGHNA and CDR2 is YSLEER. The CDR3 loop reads CASSQGDRAYEQYF. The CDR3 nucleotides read TGCGCCAGCAGCCAAGGGGACAGGGCATACGAGCAGTACTTC.

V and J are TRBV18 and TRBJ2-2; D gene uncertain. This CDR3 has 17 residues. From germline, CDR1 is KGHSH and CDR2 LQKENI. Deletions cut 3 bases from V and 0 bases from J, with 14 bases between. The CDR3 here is CASSPAGYPSNTGELFF. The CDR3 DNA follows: TGTGCCAGCTCACCGGCCGGTTACCCATCGAACACCGGGGAGCTGTTTTTT.

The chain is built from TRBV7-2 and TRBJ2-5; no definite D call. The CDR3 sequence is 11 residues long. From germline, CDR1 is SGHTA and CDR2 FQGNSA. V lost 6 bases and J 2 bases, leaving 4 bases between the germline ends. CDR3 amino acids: CASRAQETQYF. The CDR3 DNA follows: TGTGCCAGCAGGGCACAAGAGACCCAGTACTTC.